This T cell receptor beta chain was profiled in a study of T cells in Graves' hyperthyroidism and ophthalmopathy. Study summary: Once the initial diagnosis was made, peripheral blood was obtained before any treatment.

This clonotype has a handful of counts. Antigen unknown. The CDR3 length is 15 residues. J gave up 6 bases and V 3 bases, and 7 bases lay outside the gene matches. The investigators amplified TCR beta CDR3 regions from RNA transcripts. The HTBI set primed first-round TCR CDR3 RT-PCR. TCRdb called the multiplex PCR reads again in MiXCR, with one record for every CDR3 protein. The sample consists of approximately 560,000 distinct CDR3 sequences, less than 20% of them appearing once. The study, taken as a whole, reports: A model of 13 V-J pairs discriminated ophthalmopathy from stable hyperthyroidism.

Among the patients, aged 18 to 65, hyperthyroidism was newly diagnosed and had lasted under 2 months. Uncontrolled infection, other autoimmune disease, pregnancy or lactation disqualified patients from enrolment. This clonotype originated in a young woman with Graves' hyperthyroidism. This sequence joins TRBV12-3 or TRBV12-4 and TRBJ2-2; TRBD1 agrees at 7 bases. The source material was blood. Here the CDR3 reads CASSLNQGVAGELFF. The CDR3 region has the DNA TGTGCCAGCAGTTTGAATCAGGGGGTGGCCGGGGAGCTGTTTTTT.